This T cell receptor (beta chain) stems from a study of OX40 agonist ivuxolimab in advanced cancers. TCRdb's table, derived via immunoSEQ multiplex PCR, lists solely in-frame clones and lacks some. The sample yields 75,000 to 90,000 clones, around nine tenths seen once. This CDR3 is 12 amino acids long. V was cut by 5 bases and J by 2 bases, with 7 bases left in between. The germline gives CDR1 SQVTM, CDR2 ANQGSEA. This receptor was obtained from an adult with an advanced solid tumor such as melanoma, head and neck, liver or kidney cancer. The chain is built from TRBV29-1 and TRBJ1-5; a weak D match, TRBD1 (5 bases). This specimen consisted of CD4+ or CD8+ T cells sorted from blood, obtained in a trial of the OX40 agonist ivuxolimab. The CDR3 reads CSVQTGNQPQHF. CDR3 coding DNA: TGCAGCGTTCAGACAGGCAATCAGCCCCAGCATTTT.